The clone carrying this T cell receptor (beta chain) showed up just a few times. The antigen remains unidentified. A clone one base away is much larger, so this may be a read error. Given the absence of the conserved phenylalanine or tryptophan at the CDR3 end, a read error is likely. This entry comes from a study of T cells in Graves' hyperthyroidism and ophthalmopathy. Whole-study findings and limits: Ophthalmopathy was distinguished from stable hyperthyroidism by 13 V-J signatures.

The CDR3 covers 19 residues. V lost 4 bases and J lost 1; bases outside the gene matches: 12. Germline V CDR1 and CDR2: MNHEY, SVGEGT. RNA transcripts served as the template for amplifying TCR beta CDR3 regions. The HTBI primer set was used in a first-round RT-PCR of the TCR CDR3. TCRdb re-called the multiplex PCR reads through MiXCR, storing one row per CDR3 protein. Found here are about 330,000 distinct CDR3 sequences, about an eighth of them singletons; the top ten hold 34%. The sequenced material came from blood. The rearrangement links TRBV6-2 or TRBV6-3 to TRBJ2-7; 14 positions match TRBD2. The TCR originated in a woman aged 40-49 years with Graves' ophthalmopathy. CDR3 amino acids: CASSSLTSGRAVMSYEQYL. The CDR3 nucleotides are TGTGCCAGCAGTTCCTTGACTAGCGGGAGGGCCGTAATGTCCTACGAGCAGTACCTC.